The clone carrying this TCR beta chain was seen repeatedly, ten times or more. Each CDR3 protein is one row after TCRdb ran MiXCR on the 5' RACE reads. Found here are approximately 250,000 distinct CDR3 sequences, about 24% of them singletons; the top ten hold 0.5% to 0.65%. The sample originates from a study of CD8 T cells in ankylosing spondylitis. V dropped 3 bases and J dropped 5 bases, with 13 bases sitting between them. CDR1 and CDR2 (germline): SQVTM, ANQGSEA. This CDR3 is 13 amino acids long. This receptor was taken from a male donor with ankylosing spondylitis or in good health (not recorded which). The genes are TRBV29-1 and TRBJ1-1, with D possibly being TRBD1 (5 bases). The sequencing input was blood, either unsorted or a sorted T cell fraction (not recorded which). The CDR3 nucleotides read TGCAGCGTTGATGTGGGGGGAAGGACTGAAGCTTTCTTT. The encoded protein is CSVDVGGRTEAFF.